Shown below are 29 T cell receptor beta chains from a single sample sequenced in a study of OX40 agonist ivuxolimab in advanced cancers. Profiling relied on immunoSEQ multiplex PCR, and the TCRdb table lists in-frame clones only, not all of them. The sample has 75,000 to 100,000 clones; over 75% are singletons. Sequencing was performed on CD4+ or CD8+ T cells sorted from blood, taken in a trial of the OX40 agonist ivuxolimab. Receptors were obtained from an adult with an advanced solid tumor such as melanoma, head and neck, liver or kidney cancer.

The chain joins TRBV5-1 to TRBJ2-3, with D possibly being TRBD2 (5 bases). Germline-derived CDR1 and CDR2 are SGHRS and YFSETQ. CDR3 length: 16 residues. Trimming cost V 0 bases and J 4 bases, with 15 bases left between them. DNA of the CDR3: TGCGCCAGCAGCTTGGGGACTTCCGTCTTCGCAGATACGCAGTATTTT. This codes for CASSLGTSVFADTQYF.

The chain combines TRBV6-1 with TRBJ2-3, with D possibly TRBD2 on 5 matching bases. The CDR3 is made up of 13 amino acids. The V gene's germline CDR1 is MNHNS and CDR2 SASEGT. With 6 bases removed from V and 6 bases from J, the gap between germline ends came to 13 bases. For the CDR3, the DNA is TGTGCCAGCAGGGAAACTAGATACGATACGCAGTATTTT. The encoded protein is CASRETRYDTQYF.

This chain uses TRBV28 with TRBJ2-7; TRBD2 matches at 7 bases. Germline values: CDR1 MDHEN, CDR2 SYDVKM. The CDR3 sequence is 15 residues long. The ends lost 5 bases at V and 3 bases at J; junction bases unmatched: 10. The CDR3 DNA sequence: TGTGCCAGCAGTGCCCGGGACTATCTAGTCTACGAGCAGTACTTC. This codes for CASSARDYLVYEQYF.

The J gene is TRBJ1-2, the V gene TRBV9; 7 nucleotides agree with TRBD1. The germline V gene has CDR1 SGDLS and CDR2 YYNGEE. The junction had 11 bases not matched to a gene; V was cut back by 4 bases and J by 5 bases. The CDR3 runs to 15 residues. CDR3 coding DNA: TGTGCCAGCAGCCCCCGACAGGGTGCATCTTATGGCTACACCTTC. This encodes CASSPRQGASYGYTF. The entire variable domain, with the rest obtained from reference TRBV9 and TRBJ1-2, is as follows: DSGVTQTPKHLITATGQRVTLRCSPRSGDLSVYWYQQSLDQGLQFLIQYYNGEERAKGNILERFSAQQFPDLHSELNLSSLELGDSALYFCASSPRQGASYGYTFGSGTRLTVV.

CDR3 amino acids: CASSPVAGGGDTQYF. As DNA, the CDR3 is TGTGCCAGCAGCCCGGTGGCGGGAGGTGGTGATACGCAGTATTTT. V usage is TRBV7-3 and J usage is TRBJ2-3; 8 bases line up with TRBD2. There are 15 residues in the CDR3. Germline trimming cut 5 bases from V and 6 bases from J; bases unmatched to any gene: 10. The V gene's germline CDR1 is SGHTA and CDR2 FQGTGA.

The CDR3 protein is CASSLLGETNNEQFF. CDR3 nucleotides: TGTGCCAGTAGTCTGCTGGGGGAGACAAACAATGAGCAGTTCTTC. The chain uses TRBV19 and TRBJ2-1; either TRBD1 or TRBD2 may supply D (5 bases each). This CDR3 comprises 15 residues. Germline CDR1 and CDR2: LNHDA and SQIVND (reference sequence). V shed 5 bases and J shed 5 bases, with 16 bases lying between them.

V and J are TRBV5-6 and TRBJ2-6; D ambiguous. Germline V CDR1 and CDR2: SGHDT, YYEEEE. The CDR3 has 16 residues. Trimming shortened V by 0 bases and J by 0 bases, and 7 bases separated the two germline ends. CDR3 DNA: TGTGCCAGCAGCTTGGTGTCGGTCTCTGGGGCCAACGTCCTGACTTTC. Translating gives CASSLVSVSGANVLTF.

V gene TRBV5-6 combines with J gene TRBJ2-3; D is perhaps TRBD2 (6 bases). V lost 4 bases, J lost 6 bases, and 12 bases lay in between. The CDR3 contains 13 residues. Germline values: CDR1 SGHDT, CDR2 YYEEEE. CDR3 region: CASSLRGRDTQYF. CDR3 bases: TGTGCCAGCAGCCTTCGGGGGAGGGATACGCAGTATTTT.

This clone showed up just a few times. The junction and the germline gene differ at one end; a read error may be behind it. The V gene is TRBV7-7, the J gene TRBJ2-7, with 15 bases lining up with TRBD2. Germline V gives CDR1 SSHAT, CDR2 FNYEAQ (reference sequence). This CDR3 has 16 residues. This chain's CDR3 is CASSPGLAGGVREQYF. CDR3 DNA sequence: TGTGCTAGCAGCCCGGGACTAGCGGGAGGAGTCCGCGAGCAGTACTTC.

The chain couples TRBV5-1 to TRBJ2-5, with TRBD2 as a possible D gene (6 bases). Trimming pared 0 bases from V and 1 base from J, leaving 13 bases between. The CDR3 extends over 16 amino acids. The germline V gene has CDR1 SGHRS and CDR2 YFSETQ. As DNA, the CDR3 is TGCGCCAGCAGCTTGGCCGTAGCGGCACTCCAAGAGACCCAGTACTTC. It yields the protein CASSLAVAALQETQYF.

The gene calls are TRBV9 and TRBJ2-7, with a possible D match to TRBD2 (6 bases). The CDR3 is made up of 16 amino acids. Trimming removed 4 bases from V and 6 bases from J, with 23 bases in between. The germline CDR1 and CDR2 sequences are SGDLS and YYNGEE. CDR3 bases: TGTGCCAGCAGCCCCCGACTAGGGGCAGGTGCCCTCGAGCAGTACTTC. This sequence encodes CASSPRLGAGALEQYF.

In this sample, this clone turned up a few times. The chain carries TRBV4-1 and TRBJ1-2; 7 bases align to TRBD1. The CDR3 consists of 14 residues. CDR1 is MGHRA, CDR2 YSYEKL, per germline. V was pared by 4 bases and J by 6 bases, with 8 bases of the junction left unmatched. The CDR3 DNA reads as TGCGCCAGCAGCCGGGACAGAGCCCCGGATGGCTACACCTTC. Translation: CASSRDRAPDGYTF.

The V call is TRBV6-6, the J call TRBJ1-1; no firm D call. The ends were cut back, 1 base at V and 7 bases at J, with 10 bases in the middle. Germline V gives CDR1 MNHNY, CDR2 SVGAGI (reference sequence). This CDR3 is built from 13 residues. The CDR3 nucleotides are TGTGCCAGCAGTTACTTTCGCGAGAGTGAAGCTTTCTTT. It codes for CASSYFRESEAFF.

The CDR3 spells CASSLWTGGQETQYF. DNA of the CDR3: TGTGCCAGCTCGCTCTGGACCGGGGGCCAAGAGACCCAGTACTTC. The gene calls are TRBV18 and TRBJ2-5; perhaps TRBD2 as D (6 bases). CDR1 and CDR2 from the germline V gene are KGHSH and LQKENI. V was trimmed by 6 bases and J by 1 base, leaving 15 bases between them. The CDR3 consists of 15 residues.

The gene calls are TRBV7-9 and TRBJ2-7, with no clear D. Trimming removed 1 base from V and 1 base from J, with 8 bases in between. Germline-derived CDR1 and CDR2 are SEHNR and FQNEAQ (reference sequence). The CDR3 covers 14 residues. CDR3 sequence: CASSLGHVSYEQYF. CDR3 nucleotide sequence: TGTGCCAGCAGCTTAGGACACGTTTCCTACGAGCAGTACTTC.

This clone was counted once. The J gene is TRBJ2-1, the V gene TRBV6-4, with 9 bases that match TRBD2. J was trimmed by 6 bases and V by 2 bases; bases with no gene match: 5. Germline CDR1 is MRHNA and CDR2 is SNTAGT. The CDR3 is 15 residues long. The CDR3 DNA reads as TGTGCCAGCAGTGACGACGCGGGAGGGCGCAATGAGCAGTTCTTC. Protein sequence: CASSDDAGGRNEQFF.

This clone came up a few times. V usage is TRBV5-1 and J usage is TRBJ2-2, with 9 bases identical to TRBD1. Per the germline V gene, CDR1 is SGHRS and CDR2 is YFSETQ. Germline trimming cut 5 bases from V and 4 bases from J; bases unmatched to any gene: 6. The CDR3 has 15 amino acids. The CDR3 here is CASSRTGVTTGELFF. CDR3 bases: TGCGCCAGCAGTCGGACAGGGGTCACCACCGGGGAGCTGTTTTTT.

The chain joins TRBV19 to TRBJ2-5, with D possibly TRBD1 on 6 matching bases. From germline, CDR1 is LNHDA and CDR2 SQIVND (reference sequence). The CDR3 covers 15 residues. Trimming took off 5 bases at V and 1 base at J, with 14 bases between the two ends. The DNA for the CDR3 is TGTGCCAGTAGTCGGCGGACAGCGGTCCAAGAGACCCAGTACTTC. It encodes CASSRRTAVQETQYF.

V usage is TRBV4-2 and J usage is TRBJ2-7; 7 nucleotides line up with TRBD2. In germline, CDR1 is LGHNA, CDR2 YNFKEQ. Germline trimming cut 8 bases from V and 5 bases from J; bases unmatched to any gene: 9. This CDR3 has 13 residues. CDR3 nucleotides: TGTGCCAGCGCCTCCGGACTAGACAACGAGCAGTACTTC. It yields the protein CASASGLDNEQYF.

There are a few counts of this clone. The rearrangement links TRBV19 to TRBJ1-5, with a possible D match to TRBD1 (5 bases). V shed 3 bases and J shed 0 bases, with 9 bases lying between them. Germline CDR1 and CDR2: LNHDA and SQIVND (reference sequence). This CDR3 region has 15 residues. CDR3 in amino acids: CASSIRDYSNQPQHF. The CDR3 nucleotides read TGTGCCAGTAGTATCAGGGACTATAGCAATCAGCCCCAGCATTTT.

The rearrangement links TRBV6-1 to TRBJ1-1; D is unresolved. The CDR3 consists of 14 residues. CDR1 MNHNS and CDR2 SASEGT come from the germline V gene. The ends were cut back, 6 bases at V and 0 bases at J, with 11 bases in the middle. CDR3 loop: CASSDGRMNTEAFF. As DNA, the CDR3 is TGTGCCAGCAGCGATGGGAGGATGAACACTGAAGCTTTCTTT.

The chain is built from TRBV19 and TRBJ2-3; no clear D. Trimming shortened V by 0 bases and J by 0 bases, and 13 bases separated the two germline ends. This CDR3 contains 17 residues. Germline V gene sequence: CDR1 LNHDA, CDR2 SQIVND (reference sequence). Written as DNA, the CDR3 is TGTGCCAGTAGTATAGACGGGCAGCAATCTAGCACAGATACGCAGTATTTT. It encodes CASSIDGQQSSTDTQYF.

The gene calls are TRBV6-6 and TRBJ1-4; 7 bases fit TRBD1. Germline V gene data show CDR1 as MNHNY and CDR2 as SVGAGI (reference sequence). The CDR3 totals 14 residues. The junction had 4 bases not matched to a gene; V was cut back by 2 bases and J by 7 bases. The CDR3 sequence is CASSYKQGIEKLFF. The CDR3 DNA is TGTGCCAGCAGTTACAAACAGGGGATTGAAAAACTGTTTTTT.

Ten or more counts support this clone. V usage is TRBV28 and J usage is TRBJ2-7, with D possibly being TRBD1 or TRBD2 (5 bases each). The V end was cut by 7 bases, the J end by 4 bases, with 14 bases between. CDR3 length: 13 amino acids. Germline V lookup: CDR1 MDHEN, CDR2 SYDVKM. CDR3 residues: CASTSYGGYEQYF. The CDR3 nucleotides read TGTGCCAGCACCTCTTATGGGGGATACGAGCAGTACTTC.

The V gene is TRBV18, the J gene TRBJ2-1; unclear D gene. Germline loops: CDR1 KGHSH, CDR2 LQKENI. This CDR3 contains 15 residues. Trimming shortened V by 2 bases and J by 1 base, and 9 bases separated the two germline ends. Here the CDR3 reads CASSPGSESYNEQFF. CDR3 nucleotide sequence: TGTGCCAGCTCACCAGGATCTGAGTCCTACAATGAGCAGTTCTTC.

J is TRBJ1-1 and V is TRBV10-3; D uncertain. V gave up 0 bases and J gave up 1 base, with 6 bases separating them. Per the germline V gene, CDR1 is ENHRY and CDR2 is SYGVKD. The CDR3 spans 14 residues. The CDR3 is CAISESWGNTEAFF. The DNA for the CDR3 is TGTGCCATCAGTGAGTCTTGGGGGAACACTGAAGCTTTCTTT.

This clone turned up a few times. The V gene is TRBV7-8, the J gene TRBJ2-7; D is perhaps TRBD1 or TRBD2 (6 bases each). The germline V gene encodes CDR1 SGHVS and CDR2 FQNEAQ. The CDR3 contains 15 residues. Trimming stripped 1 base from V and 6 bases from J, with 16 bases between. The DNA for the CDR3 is TGTGCCAGCAGCTTAGAGGGGGGCCTGGCTGGCGAGCAGTACTTC. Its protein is CASSLEGGLAGEQYF.

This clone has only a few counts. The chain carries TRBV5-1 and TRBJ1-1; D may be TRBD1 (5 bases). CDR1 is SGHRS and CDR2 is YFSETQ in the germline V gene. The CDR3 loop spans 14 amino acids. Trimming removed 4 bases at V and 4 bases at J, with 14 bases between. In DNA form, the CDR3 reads TGCGCCAGCAGCACCAAAGCCGGGACCACTGAAGCTTTCTTT. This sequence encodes CASSTKAGTTEAFF. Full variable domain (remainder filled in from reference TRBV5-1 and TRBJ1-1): KAGVTQTPRYLIKTRGQQVTLSCSPISGHRSVSWYQQTPGQGLQFLFEYFSETQRNKGNFPGRFSGRQFSNSRSEMNVSTLELGDSALYLCASSTKAGTTEAFFGQGTRLTVV.

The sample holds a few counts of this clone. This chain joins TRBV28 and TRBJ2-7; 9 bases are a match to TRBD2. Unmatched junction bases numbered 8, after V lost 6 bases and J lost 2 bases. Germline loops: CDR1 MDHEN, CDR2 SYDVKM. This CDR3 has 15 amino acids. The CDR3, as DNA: TGTGCCAGCAGCACGACTAGCGGCCTAACCTACGAGCAGTACTTC. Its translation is CASSTTSGLTYEQYF.